These 22 T cell receptor beta chains originate from one sample sequenced in a study of long-term antiretroviral therapy in people with HIV. Runs used v3.0 of the immunoSEQ assay and were done at survey level. Generated by immunoSEQ multiplex PCR, the TCRdb table keeps only in-frame clones and is missing some. The data show roughly 36,000 clones, roughly four fifths seen once. The sample in question was unsorted PBMCs, obtained 0.4 years before starting antiretroviral therapy. These TCRs come from a man aged 18 to 29 with HIV.

This clone has a handful of counts. The J gene is TRBJ1-6, the V gene TRBV7-3, with D possibly matching TRBD1 (6 bases). The V and J ends lost 8 bases and 14 bases respectively, with 16 bases between them. Germline CDR1 reads SGHTA; CDR2 reads FQGTGA. The CDR3 totals 12 residues. CDR3 sequence reads: CASGVKGGSLHF. The CDR3 DNA is TGTGCCAGCGGCGTTAAGGGGGGATCCCTCCACTTT.

The rearrangement uses TRBV7-3 and TRBJ2-3; 9 bases are a match to TRBD1. Trimming removed 5 bases from V and 4 bases from J; junction bases left unmatched: 7. The CDR3 runs to 15 residues. Germline CDR1 and CDR2: SGHTA and FQGTGA. The CDR3 region has the DNA TGTGCCAGCAGCCTAAAAGGGACAGGGTCAGATACGCAGTATTTT. This sequence encodes CASSLKGTGSDTQYF.

The chain employs TRBV5-1 and TRBJ1-1, with a weak D call TRBD1 (6 bases). The CDR3 length is 14 residues. V lost 4 bases and J lost 5, with 15 bases in between. CDR1 and CDR2 (germline): SGHRS, YFSETQ. In nucleotides, the CDR3 is TGCGCCAGCAGCCCAGCAGGGGACGGAACTGAAGCTTTCTTT. This sequence encodes CASSPAGDGTEAFF.

V usage is TRBV11-2 and J usage is TRBJ2-5, with a tentative D call TRBD2 (5 bases). Germline V CDR1 and CDR2: SGHAT, FQNNGV. The length of the CDR3 is 14 residues. The V end was cut by 5 bases, the J end by 7 bases, with 17 bases between. The CDR3 is CASSPKDWGATQYF. DNA of the CDR3: TGTGCCAGCAGCCCCAAGGACTGGGGTGCGACCCAGTACTTC.

This sequence joins TRBV5-8 and TRBJ2-1; D might be TRBD2 (6 bases). Germline V gene data show CDR1 as SGHTS and CDR2 as YDEGEE. This CDR3 is built from 16 residues. Deletions cut 0 bases from V and 1 base from J, with 11 bases between. The CDR3: CASSLGLAASYNEQFF. The CDR3 DNA is TGTGCCAGCAGCTTGGGCTTAGCGGCATCCTACAATGAGCAGTTCTTC.

J is TRBJ1-3 and V is TRBV18; 8 bases are a match to TRBD1. J lost 0 bases, V lost 3 bases, and 4 bases had no gene match. The CDR3 loop spans 16 amino acids. Germline CDR1 and CDR2: KGHSH and LQKENI. The chain's CDR3 is CASSPGQASSGNTIYF. CDR3 bases: TGTGCCAGCTCACCGGGACAGGCCAGCTCTGGAAACACCATATATTTT.

V is TRBV5-1 and J is TRBJ2-3, with a weak D call TRBD1 (8 bases). Between the trimmed V and J ends, which lost 2 bases and 6 bases, there was a span of 13 bases. Germline V lookup: CDR1 SGHRS, CDR2 YFSETQ. CDR3 length: 14 residues. The CDR3 DNA reads TGCGCCAGCAGCTTCGGGAGGACAGGGGATACGCAGTATTTT. Protein product: CASSFGRTGDTQYF.

The chain carries TRBV27 and TRBJ2-3; the match to TRBD2 covers 10 bases. The CDR3 runs to 17 residues. Germline assignment: CDR1 MNHEY and CDR2 SMNVEV (reference sequence). Unmatched junction bases numbered 9, after V lost 3 bases and J lost 3 bases. The CDR3 loop reads CASSLLTGTSETDTQYF. The DNA of the CDR3 is TGTGCCAGCAGTTTGTTGACCGGGACTAGCGAGACAGATACGCAGTATTTT.

This chain joins TRBV12-2 and TRBJ1-2. TRBV12-2 is reported as a pseudogene. The CDR3 is made up of 11 amino acids. CDR3 amino acids: CASRLGNGYTF. CDR3 DNA: TGTGCAAGTCGCTTAGGCAATGGCTACACCTTC.

The rearrangement uses TRBV7-2 and TRBJ2-1, with D perhaps matching TRBD2 (7 bases). CDR1 and CDR2 from the germline V gene are SGHTA and FQGNSA. This CDR3 spans 12 amino acids. The DNA of the CDR3 is TGTGCTGGGGAGGGGGACTACAATGAGCAGTTCTTC. Amino acid sequence: CAGEGDYNEQFF.

V is TRBV15 and J is TRBJ1-2; possibly TRBD1 for D (6 bases). The germline V and J ends were trimmed by 5 bases and 0 bases, with 16 bases remaining between them. CDR3 length: 16 residues. Germline CDR1 LNHNV, CDR2 YYDKDF (reference sequence). DNA for the CDR3: TGTGCCACCAGCGAACCCTACAGGGACGCTAACTATGGCTACACCTTC. Amino acids: CATSEPYRDANYGYTF.

The chain is built from TRBV30 and TRBJ1-2; D gene uncertain. The CDR3 has 12 residues. V lost 4 bases and J 5 bases, leaving 11 bases between the germline ends. From germline, CDR1 is GTSNPN and CDR2 SVGIG (reference sequence). CDR3 loop: CAWTPVGYGYTF. Here the CDR3 DNA reads TGTGCCTGGACCCCCGTGGGATATGGCTACACCTTC.

This clone has just a few counts. J is TRBJ1-1 and V is TRBV11-2; D not resolved. The CDR3 totals 13 residues. Deletions cut 2 bases from V and 4 bases from J, with 8 bases between. Per the germline V gene, CDR1 is SGHAT and CDR2 is FQNNGV. The CDR3 DNA follows: TGTGCCAGCAGCTTAAGGCTGGGCACTGAAGCTTTCTTT. Translation gives CASSLRLGTEAFF.

The V call is TRBV12-5, the J call TRBJ2-3; D might be TRBD1 (6 bases). CDR1 is LGHNT and CDR2 is FRNRAP in the germline V gene. V was cut by 0 bases and J by 3 bases, with 16 bases left in between. CDR3 size: 17 residues. The CDR3 is CASGLVIWGQLTDTQYF. The CDR3 bases are TGTGCTAGTGGTTTGGTAATTTGGGGGCAGTTAACAGATACGCAGTATTTT.

The chain is built from TRBV29-1 and TRBJ1-6, with TRBD1 as a possible D gene (6 bases). V gave up 1 base and J gave up 7 bases, with 23 bases separating them. Per germline, CDR1 SQVTM and CDR2 ANQGSEA. This CDR3 comprises 18 residues. This CDR3 reads CSVEAYPWGGAGNSPLHF. DNA for the CDR3: TGCAGCGTTGAAGCTTATCCGTGGGGGGGGGCGGGGAATTCACCCCTCCACTTT.

V is TRBV6-6 and J is TRBJ1-2; D is unclear. The CDR3 covers 15 residues. V lost 11 bases, J lost 4 bases, and 23 bases lay in between. Per germline, CDR1 MNHNY and CDR2 SVGAGI (reference sequence). The CDR3 is CAGASDPSRSYGYTF. CDR3 nucleotide sequence: TGTGCCGGCGCCTCGGACCCTTCTAGGTCCTATGGCTACACCTTC.

The table lists this clone with a few counts. For the CDR3, the DNA is TGTGCCAGCAGTGAAGCGCAGGGGGACAGTTCCTACGAGCAGTACTTC. Encoded protein: CASSEAQGDSSYEQYF. V is TRBV6-1 and J is TRBJ2-7; 7 nucleotides agree with TRBD1. Germline V gene lookup returns CDR1 MNHNS and CDR2 SASEGT. With 0 bases clipped from V and 1 base from J, the junction kept 6 bases outside the gene matches. The CDR3 extends over 16 amino acids.

A single count supports this clone. V is TRBV27 and J is TRBJ2-1, with 14 bases fitting TRBD2. The CDR3 sequence is 17 residues long. Trimming cost V 6 bases and J 9 bases; bases outside gene matches: 13. In germline, CDR1 is MNHEY, CDR2 SMNVEV (reference sequence). The DNA for the CDR3 is TGTGCCAGCAGCTCACCCGGGACTAGCGGGAGATCCAGTGAGCAGTTCTTC. It yields the protein CASSSPGTSGRSSEQFF.

V usage is TRBV28 and J usage is TRBJ2-3, with 10 bases aligning to TRBD1. This CDR3 has 14 residues. Trimming took 6 bases from V and 2 from J; bases not matched to a gene: 2. The germline CDR1 and CDR2 sequences are MDHEN and SYDVKM. CDR3 loop: CASRGQGNTDTQYF. The CDR3 DNA reads as TGTGCCAGCAGGGGACAGGGGAACACAGATACGCAGTATTTT.

The rearrangement links TRBV7-9 to TRBJ2-5; TRBD2 aligns across 14 bases. This CDR3 has 16 residues. Trimming took 9 bases from V and 5 from J; bases not matched to a gene: 11. Germline CDR1 and CDR2: SEHNR and FQNEAQ (reference sequence). CDR3 nucleotides: TGTGCCAGTCGTACGGGACTAGCGGGAGAACGGGAGACCCAGTACTTC. This sequence encodes CASRTGLAGERETQYF.

The gene calls are TRBV7-9 and TRBJ2-7; D not resolved. CDR3 length: 12 residues. The germline V and J ends were trimmed by 5 bases and 7 bases, with 12 bases remaining between them. From germline, CDR1 is SEHNR and CDR2 FQNEAQ (reference sequence). In DNA form, the CDR3 reads TGTGCCAGCAGCCTCGAGGTGGGGGAGCAGTACTTC. This codes for CASSLEVGEQYF.

The rearrangement links TRBV5-4 to TRBJ1-6, with D possibly matching TRBD1 (5 bases). CDR1 and CDR2 from the germline V gene are SGHNT and YYREEE (reference sequence). The CDR3 runs 14 residues. Between the trimmed V and J ends, which lost 4 bases and 7 bases, there was a span of 12 bases. This CDR3 is CASSRDGGNSPLHF. Written as DNA, the CDR3 is TGTGCCAGCAGCCGGGACGGAGGGAATTCACCCCTCCACTTT.